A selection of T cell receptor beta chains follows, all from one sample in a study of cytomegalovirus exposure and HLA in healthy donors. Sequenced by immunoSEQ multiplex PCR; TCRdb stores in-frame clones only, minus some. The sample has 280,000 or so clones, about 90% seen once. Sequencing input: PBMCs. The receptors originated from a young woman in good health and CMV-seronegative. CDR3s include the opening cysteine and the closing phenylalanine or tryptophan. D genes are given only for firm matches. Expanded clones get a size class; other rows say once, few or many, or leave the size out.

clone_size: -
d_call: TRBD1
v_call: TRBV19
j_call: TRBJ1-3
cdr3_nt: TGTGCCAGTAGTAGTAAGGGACAGCTTCCTGGAAACACCATATATTTT
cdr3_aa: CASSSKGQLPGNTIYF

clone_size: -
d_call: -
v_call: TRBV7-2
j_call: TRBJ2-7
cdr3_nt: TGTGCCACCCGGGACTTTTACGAGCAGTACTTC
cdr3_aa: CATRDFYEQYF

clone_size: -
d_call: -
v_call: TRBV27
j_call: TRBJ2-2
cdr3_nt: TGTGCCAGCAGTTTATTTTTTCCGTCCGGGGAGCTGTTTTTT
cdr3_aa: CASSLFFPSGELFF

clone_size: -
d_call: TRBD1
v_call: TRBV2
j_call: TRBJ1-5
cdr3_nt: TGTGCCAGCAGTGGGGCCGGGCAGGGGGGCAATCAGCCCCAGCATTTT
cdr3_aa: CASSGAGQGGNQPQHF

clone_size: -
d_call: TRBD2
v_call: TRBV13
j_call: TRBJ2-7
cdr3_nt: TGTGCCAGCAGCCTCCCGGGGACTAGCGGGGGGAGCTCCTACGAGCAGTACTTC
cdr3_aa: CASSLPGTSGGSSYEQYF

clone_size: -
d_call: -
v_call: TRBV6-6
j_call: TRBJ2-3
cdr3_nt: TGTGCCAGCAGTTACAGGCAGCGTTCGGGTACAGATACGCAGTATTTT
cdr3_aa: CASSYRQRSGTDTQYF

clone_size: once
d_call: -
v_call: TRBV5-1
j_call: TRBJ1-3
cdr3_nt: TGCGCCAGCACCCCGGGGGGCTCTGGAAACACCATATATTTT
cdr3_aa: CASTPGGSGNTIYF

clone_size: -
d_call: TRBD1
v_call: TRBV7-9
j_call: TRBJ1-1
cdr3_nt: TGTGCCAGCAGCCCGCCGGACAGGGGGCTTAACACTGAAGCTTTCTTT
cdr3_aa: CASSPPDRGLNTEAFF

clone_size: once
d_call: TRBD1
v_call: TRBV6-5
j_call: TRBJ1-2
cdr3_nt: TGTGCCAGCAGTCCTGACAGGGCCAACTATGGCTACACCTTC
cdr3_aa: CASSPDRANYGYTF

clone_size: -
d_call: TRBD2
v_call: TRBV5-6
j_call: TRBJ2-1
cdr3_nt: TGTGCCAGCAGCTTACAAGCGGGGGGGCGCAATGAGCAGTTCTTC
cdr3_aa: CASSLQAGGRNEQFF

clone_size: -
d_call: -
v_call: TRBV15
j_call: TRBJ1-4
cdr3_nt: TGTGCCACCAGCAGAGACCGGGGGGGGTCGGCAACTAATGAAAAACTGTTTTTT
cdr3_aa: CATSRDRGGSATNEKLFF

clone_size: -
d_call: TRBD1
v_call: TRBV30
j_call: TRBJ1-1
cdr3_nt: TGTGCCTGGAGTGTTACTAGACAGGGTGTGGCTTTCTTT
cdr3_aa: CAWSVTRQGVAFF

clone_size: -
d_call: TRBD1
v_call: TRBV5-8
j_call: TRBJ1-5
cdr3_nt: TGTGCCAGCAGCTTGGGGACAGGGGGTATTTTATATCAGCCCCAGCATTTT
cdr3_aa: CASSLGTGGILYQPQHF

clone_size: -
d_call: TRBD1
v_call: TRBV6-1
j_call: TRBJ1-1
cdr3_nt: TGTGCCAGCGCCGGGACAGCTGGGGGAGCTTTCTTT
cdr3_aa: CASAGTAGGAFF

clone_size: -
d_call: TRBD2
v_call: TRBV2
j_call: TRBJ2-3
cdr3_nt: TGTGCCAGCACTAGCGGGGGGGCTCTCACAGATACGCAGTATTTT
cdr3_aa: CASTSGGALTDTQYF

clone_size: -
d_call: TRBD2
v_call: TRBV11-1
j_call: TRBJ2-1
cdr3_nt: TGTGCCAGCAGGGCGGGGGGCGGTAGCTCCTACAATGAGCAGTTCTTC
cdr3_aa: CASRAGGGSSYNEQFF

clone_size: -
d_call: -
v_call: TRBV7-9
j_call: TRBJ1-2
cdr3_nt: TGTGCCAGCATAGGGACTGGGGTCTATGGCTACACCTTC
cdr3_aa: CASIGTGVYGYTF

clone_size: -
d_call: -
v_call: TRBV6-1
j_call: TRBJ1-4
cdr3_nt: TGTGCCAGCAGTGACCCCCCAACCGGGGAAAAACTGTTTTTT
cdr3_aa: CASSDPPTGEKLFF